A selection of T cell receptor beta chains follows, all from one sample in a study of tumor and adjacent non-tumor tissue in lung cancer. MiXCR was run by TCRdb on the multiplex PCR reads, yielding one entry per CDR3 protein. Of approximately 120,000 distinct CDR3 sequences listed, 62% are singletons. Input material: distant non-tumor lung tissue. These receptors were obtained from a man aged 55-75 years with non-small cell lung cancer. Each CDR3 is given with its conserved first and last residue. Each record gives: J gene, V gene, D gene, clone size, CDR3 DNA, CDR3 protein. The D gene is left open where the match is weak. Where a row states a size, it is once, few, many or the class of an expanded clone; other rows omit it.

>TRBJ1-2|TRBV5-1|NA|NA
TGCGCCAGCAGCGGCGGGCCCAACTCAGCCTTAAATGGCTACACCTTC
CASSGGPNSALNGYTF
>TRBJ2-3|TRBV11-3|NA|NA
TGTGCCAGCAGCTTAGACGGATACACAGATACGCAGTTTTTT
CASSLDGYTDTQFF
>TRBJ2-1|TRBV5-1|TRBD2|NA
TGCGCCAGCAGCTCCAGTAGTGGGGGGGTCCAGTACAATGAGCAGTTCTTC
CASSSSSGGVQYNEQFF
>TRBJ2-2|TRBV6-5|NA|NA
TGTGCCAGCAGTCAGATCTTGGATGGCACCTGGGAGCTGTTTTTT
CASSQILDGTWELFF
>TRBJ1-1|TRBV10-3|NA|NA
TGTGTCTCCGGGCGAGGGACAAACACTGAAGCTTTCTTT
CVSGRGTNTEAFF
>TRBJ2-1|TRBV6-2/TRBV6-3|NA|once
TGTACCAGCAGTTCCGCTAGTGGGACCAATGAGCAGTTCTTC
CTSSSASGTNEQFF
>TRBJ2-7|TRBV12-5|NA|NA
TGTGCTAGTGGTTCATTATTCTCCGAGCAGTACTTC
CASGSLFSEQYF
>TRBJ1-1|TRBV20-1|NA|many
TGCAGTGCTAGAGATCCCCTGGGTGAAGCTTTCTTT
CSARDPLGEAFF
>TRBJ2-5|TRBV5-5|TRBD2|many
TGTGCCAGCAGCTTAGTAGCGGGGGACCAAGAGACCCAGTACTTC
CASSLVAGDQETQYF
>TRBJ2-1|TRBV29-1|NA|many
TGCAGCGTTGATTTACAGTTCAGTGAGCAGTTCTTC
CSVDLQFSEQFF
>TRBJ2-7|TRBV2|NA|NA
TGTGCCAGCAGTGAAGCAACAGGTAAAGCCTACGAGCAGTACTTC
CASSEATGKAYEQYF
>TRBJ2-3|TRBV12-3/TRBV12-4|TRBD1|once
TGTGTCAACAGCCGACGCGACAGGGGCAACACAGATACGCAGTATTTT
CVNSRRDRGNTDTQYF
>TRBJ2-6|TRBV6-1|NA|NA
TGTGCCACCAGGGAGCAATCCGCTGGGGCCAACGTCCTGACTTTC
CATREQSAGANVLTF
>TRBJ2-6|TRBV6-2/TRBV6-3|TRBD2|NA
TGTGCCGGCAGTTACCCGAGCGGGAGGGCCCCCCTCTCTGGGGCCAACGTCTTGACTTTC
CAGSYPSGRAPLSGANVLTF
>TRBJ1-1|TRBV30|NA|many
TGTGCCTGGAGTGTACTGGTGGGGACTGAAGCTTTCTTT
CAWSVLVGTEAFF
>TRBJ1-6|TRBV20-1|NA|many
TGCAGTGCTAGTACCGGGGACTTCTCCTATAATTCACCCCTCCACTTT
CSASTGDFSYNSPLHF
>TRBJ2-1|TRBV6-6|NA|NA
TGTGCCAGTAGTTACCCACAACTAGGATCCTCCTACAATCAGCAGTTCTTC
CASSYPQLGSSYNQQFF
>TRBJ2-7|TRBV10-3|NA|NA
TGTGCCGTGGCGGCAGAGGACTCCTACGAGCTGTACTTC
CAVAAEDSYELYF
>TRBJ2-2|TRBV29-1|TRBD2|NA
TGCAGAGTTGCCCTTAGCGGGAGCCCCACCGGGGAGGTGTTTTTT
CRVALSGSPTGEVFF
>TRBJ2-7|TRBV6-5|NA|many
TGTGCCAGTTCCCCGGGACATTCGGCCATAGGCTCCTACGAGCAGTACTTC
CASSPGHSAIGSYEQYF
>TRBJ2-7|TRBV5-7|NA|NA
TGTGCCAGCAGCTTGGAAACACAGGGCCCCCGGCAGTACGAGGAGTACTTC
CASSLETQGPRQYEEYF
>TRBJ2-2|TRBV6-2/TRBV6-3|NA|NA
TGTGCCAACAGCCGACCCCCTAGCCCGAATACCGGGGAGCTGTTTTTT
CANSRPPSPNTGELFF
>TRBJ2-7|TRBV7-9|NA|NA
TGTGCCAGCAGCTTAGCGGGACATGCCTACGAGCAGTACTTC
CASSLAGHAYEQYF
>TRBJ2-3|TRBV13|NA|NA
TGTGACAGCAGCTTACGGACAGCTAGCACAGATACGCAGTGCTTT
CDSSLRTASTDTQCF